This T cell receptor (beta chain) was observed in a study of identical twins. V shed 0 bases, J shed 6 bases, and the junction held 8 bases outside the gene matches. The CDR3 totals 15 residues. Germline CDR1 is ENHRY and CDR2 is SYGVKD. This clonotype has a handful of counts. Its antigen remains unknown. cDNA carried unique molecular identifiers, and a universal primer site was added by template switching. TCRdb re-derived calls from the 5' RACE reads in MiXCR, one entry per CDR3 protein. The table records 1,800,000 or so distinct CDR3 sequences, under 35% of them present only once. The study's findings and limits: There is a chance that invariant MAIT and iNKT cells partially muddied zero-insertion analyses. Within cord blood, abundant beta clonotypes carried fewer insertions, but memory repertoires showed no such trend. Conclusions were based on cross-sectional statistical analysis, without following the same donors.

The sequencing sample was made of cord blood. The sequence came from a newborn girl in good health. The J gene is TRBJ2-7, the V gene TRBV10-3; 7 positions agree with TRBD1. The CDR3 nucleotides are TGTGCCATCAGTGAGTCCCCGACAGGGTCGAGCGAGCAGTACTTC. Protein product: CAISESPTGSSEQYF.